This TCR beta chain was identified in a study of T cells in Graves' hyperthyroidism and ophthalmopathy. V lost 7 bases, J lost 0 bases, and 14 bases stayed unmatched. The CDR3 runs to 18 residues. Germline CDR1 and CDR2: SGHRS and YFSETQ. Diagnoses used clinical symptoms, serum thyroxine and TRAb, thyroid ultrasound and orbital computed tomography. TCR beta CDR3 sequences were amplified from RNA transcripts. TCR CDR3 regions were first amplified by RT-PCR with HTBI primers. TCRdb fed the multiplex PCR reads into MiXCR, producing one record per CDR3 protein. Found here are a few hundred thousand distinct CDR3 sequences, 14% of them singletons; the top ten hold around a sixth.

The sample comprised blood. This TCR was recovered from a woman younger than 35 with Graves' hyperthyroidism. The V call is TRBV5-1, the J call TRBJ1-4; 8 bases fit TRBD1. CDR3 sequence: CASSRGQVTSATNEKLFF. CDR3 nucleotides: TGCGCCAGCTCGCGGGGACAGGTAACCTCTGCAACTAATGAAAAACTGTTTTTT.